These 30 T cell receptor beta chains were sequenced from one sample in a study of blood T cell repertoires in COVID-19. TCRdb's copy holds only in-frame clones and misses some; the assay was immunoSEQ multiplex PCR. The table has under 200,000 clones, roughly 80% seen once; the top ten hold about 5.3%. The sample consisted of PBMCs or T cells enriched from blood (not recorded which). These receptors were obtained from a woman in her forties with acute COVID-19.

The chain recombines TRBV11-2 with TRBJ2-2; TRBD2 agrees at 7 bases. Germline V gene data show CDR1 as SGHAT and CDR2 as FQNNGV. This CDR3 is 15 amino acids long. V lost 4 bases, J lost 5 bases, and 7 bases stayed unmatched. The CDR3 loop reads CASSSLSSGTGELFF. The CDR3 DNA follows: TGTGCCAGCAGCTCCCTTAGTAGCGGGACCGGGGAGCTGTTTTTT.

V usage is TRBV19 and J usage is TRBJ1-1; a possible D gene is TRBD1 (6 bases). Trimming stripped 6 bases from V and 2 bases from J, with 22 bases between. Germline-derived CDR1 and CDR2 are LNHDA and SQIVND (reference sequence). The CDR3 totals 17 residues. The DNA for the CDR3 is TGTGCCAGTAGACCGAGAGGGGACACAAGATATAACACTGAAGCTTTCTTT. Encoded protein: CASRPRGDTRYNTEAFF.

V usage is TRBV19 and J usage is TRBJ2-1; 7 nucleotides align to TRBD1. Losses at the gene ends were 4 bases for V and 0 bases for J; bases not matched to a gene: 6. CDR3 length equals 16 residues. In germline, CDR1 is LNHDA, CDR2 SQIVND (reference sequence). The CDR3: CASSNLQGSSYNEQFF. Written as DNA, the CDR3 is TGTGCCAGTAGTAACCTACAGGGGTCCTCCTACAATGAGCAGTTCTTC.

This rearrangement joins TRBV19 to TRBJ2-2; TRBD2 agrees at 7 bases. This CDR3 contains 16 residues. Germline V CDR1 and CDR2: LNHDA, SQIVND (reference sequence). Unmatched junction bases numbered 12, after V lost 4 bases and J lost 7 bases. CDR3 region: CASSTPGPGGGGELFF. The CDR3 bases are TGTGCCAGTAGTACCCCTGGACCCGGCGGGGGCGGGGAGCTGTTTTTT.

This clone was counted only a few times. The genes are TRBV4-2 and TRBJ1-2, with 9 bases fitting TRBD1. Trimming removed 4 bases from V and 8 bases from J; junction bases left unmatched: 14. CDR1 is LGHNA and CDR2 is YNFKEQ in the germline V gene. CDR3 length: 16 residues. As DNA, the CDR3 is TGTGCCAGCAGCCTCATTTCCGGGACAGGGCTGGGCGGCTACACCTTC. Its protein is CASSLISGTGLGGYTF.

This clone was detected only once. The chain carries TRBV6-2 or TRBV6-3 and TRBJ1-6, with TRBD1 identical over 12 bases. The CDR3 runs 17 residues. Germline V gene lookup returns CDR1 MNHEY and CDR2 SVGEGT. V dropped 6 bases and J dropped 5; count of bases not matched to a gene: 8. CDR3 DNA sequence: TGTGCCAGCAGCCCTAGGGGACAGGGGGCCAATAATTCACCCCTCCACTTT. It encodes CASSPRGQGANNSPLHF.

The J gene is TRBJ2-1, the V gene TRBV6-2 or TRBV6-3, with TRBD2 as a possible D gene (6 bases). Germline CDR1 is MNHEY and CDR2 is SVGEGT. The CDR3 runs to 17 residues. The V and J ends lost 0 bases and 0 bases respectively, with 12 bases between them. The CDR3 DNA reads TGTGCCAGCAGTTACTCGGCGAGGGACTTCTCCTACAATGAGCAGTTCTTC. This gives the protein CASSYSARDFSYNEQFF.

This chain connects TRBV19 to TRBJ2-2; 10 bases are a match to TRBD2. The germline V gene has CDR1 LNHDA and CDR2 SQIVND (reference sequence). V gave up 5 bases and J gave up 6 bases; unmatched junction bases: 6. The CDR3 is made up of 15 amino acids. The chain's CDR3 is CASSSSGSGAGELFF. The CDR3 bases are TGTGCCAGTAGTTCTAGCGGGAGTGGGGCCGGGGAGCTGTTTTTT.

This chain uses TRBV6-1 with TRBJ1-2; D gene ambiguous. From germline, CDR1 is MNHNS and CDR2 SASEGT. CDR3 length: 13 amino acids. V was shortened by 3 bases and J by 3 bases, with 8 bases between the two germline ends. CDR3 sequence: CASSDTGDYGYTF. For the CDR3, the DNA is TGTGCCAGCAGTGATACCGGGGACTATGGCTACACCTTC.

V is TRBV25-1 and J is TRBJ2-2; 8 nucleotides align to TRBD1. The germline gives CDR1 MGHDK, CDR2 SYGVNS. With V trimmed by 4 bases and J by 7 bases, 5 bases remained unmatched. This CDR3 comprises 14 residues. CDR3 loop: CASSGQGHSGELFF. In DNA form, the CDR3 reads TGTGCCAGCAGTGGACAGGGGCATAGCGGGGAGCTGTTTTTT.

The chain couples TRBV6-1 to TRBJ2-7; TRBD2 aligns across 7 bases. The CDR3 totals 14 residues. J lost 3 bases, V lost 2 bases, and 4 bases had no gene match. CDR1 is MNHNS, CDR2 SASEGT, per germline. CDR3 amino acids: CASSESGTIYEQYF. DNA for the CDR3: TGTGCCAGCAGTGAATCCGGGACTATCTACGAGCAGTACTTC.

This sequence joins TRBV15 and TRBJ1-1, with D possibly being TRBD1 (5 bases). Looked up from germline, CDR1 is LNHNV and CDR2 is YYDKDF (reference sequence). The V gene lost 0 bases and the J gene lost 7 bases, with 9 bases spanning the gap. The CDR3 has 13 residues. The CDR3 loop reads CATSRDLQGEAFF. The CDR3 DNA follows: TGTGCCACCAGCAGAGATCTCCAGGGTGAAGCTTTCTTT.

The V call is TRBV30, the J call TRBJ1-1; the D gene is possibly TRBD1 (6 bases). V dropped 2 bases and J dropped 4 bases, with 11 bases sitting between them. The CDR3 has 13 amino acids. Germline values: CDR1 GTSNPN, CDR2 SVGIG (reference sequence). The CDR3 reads CAWSLLGATEAFF. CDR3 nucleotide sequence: TGTGCCTGGAGTCTGCTGGGGGCCACTGAAGCTTTCTTT.

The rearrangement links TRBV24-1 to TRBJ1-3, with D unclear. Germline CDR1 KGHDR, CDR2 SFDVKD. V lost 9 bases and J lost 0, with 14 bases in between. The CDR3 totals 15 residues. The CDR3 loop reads CATLSETLSGNTIYF. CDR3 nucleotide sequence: TGTGCCACCTTATCTGAGACACTCTCTGGAAACACCATATATTTT.

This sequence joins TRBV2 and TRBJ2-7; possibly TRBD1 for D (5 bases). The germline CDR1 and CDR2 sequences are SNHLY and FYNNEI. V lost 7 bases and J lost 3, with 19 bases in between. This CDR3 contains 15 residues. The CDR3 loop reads CASNTGHRIRYEQYF. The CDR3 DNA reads TGTGCCAGCAATACAGGACACCGAATACGCTACGAGCAGTACTTC. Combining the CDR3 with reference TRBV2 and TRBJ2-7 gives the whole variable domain EPEVTQTPSHQVTQMGQEVILRCVPISNHLYFYWYRQILGQKVEFLVSFYNNEISEKSEIFDDQFSVERPDGSNFTLKIRSTKLEDSAMYFCASNTGHRIRYEQYFGPGTRLTVT.

This CDR3 is CASSPGQGSLAGTF. For the CDR3, the DNA is TGTGCCAGCAGCCCCGGACAGGGCTCTTTGGCGGGCACCTTC. The V call is TRBV3-1 (or the pseudogene TRBV3-2), the J call TRBJ1-2, with 8 bases matching TRBD1. There are 14 residues in the CDR3. The trim removed 4 bases at V and 13 bases at J, leaving 14 bases unmatched. Germline loops: CDR1 LGHDT, CDR2 YNNKEL (reference sequence).

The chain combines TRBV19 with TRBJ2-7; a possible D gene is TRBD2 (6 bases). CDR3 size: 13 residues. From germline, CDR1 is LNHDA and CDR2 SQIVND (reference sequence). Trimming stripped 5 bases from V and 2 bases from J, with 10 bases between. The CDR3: CASSDGGTYEQYF. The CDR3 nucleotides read TGTGCCAGTAGTGACGGGGGTACCTACGAGCAGTACTTC.

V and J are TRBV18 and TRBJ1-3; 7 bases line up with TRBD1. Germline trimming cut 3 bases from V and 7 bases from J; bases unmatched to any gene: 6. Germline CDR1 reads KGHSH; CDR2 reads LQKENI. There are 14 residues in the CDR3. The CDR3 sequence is CASSPPGQANTIYF. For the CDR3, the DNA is TGTGCCAGCTCACCCCCAGGACAGGCGAACACCATATATTTT.

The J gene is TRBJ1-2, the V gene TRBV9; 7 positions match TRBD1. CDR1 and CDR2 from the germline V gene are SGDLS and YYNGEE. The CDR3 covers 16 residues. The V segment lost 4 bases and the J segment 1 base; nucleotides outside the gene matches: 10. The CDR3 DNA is TGTGCCAGCAGCCCGCATAGGGACAGAGATAACTATGGCTACACCTTC. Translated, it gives CASSPHRDRDNYGYTF.

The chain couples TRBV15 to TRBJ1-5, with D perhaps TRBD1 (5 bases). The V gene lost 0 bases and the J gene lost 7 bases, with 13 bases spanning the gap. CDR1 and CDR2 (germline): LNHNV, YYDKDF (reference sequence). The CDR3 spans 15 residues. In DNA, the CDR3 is TGTGCCACCAGCAGAGATCCAGGGTTGGGGCAGCCCCAGCATTTT. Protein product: CATSRDPGLGQPQHF.

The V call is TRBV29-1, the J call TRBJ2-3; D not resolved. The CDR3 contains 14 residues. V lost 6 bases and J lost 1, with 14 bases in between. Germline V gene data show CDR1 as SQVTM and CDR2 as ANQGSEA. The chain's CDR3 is CSVPGGLRTDTQYF. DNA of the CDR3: TGCAGCGTACCCGGCGGCCTCCGCACAGATACGCAGTATTTT.

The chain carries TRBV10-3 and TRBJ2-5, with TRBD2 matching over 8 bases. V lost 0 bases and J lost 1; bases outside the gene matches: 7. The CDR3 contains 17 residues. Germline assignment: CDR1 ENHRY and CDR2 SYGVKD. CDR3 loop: CAISESAASGFQETQYF. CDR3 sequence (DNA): TGTGCCATCAGTGAGTCTGCGGCTAGCGGGTTCCAAGAGACCCAGTACTTC.

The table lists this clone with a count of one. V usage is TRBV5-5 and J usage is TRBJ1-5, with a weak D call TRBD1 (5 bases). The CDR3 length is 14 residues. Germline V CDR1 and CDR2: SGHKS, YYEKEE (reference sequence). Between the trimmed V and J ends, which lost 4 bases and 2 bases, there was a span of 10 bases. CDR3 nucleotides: TGTGCCAGCAGCGCAGGGTCTGGCAATCAGCCCCAGCATTTT. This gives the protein CASSAGSGNQPQHF.

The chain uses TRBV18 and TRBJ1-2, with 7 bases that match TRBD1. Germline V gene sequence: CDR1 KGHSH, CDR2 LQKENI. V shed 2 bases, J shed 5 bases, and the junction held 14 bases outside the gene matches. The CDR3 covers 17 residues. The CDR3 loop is CASSPVPSGTASYGYTF. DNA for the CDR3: TGTGCCAGCTCACCAGTGCCTTCTGGGACAGCTTCTTATGGCTACACCTTC.

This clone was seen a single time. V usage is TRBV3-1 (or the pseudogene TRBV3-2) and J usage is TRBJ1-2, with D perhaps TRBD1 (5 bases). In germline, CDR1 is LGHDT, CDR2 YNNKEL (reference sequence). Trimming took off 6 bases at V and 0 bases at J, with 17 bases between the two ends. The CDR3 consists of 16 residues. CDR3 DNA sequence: TGTGCCAGCAGACCTGTGGGGGGAGAAGCTAACTATGGCTACACCTTC. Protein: CASRPVGGEANYGYTF.

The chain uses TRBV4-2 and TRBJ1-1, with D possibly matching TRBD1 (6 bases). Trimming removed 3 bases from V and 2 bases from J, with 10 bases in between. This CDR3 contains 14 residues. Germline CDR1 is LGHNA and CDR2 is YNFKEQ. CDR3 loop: CASSQGGGNTEAFF. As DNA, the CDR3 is TGTGCCAGCAGCCAGGGGGGGGGCAACACTGAAGCTTTCTTT.

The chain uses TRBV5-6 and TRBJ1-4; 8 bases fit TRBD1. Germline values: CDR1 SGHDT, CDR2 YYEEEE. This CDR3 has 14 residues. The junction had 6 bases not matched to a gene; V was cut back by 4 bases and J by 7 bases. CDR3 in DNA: TGTGCCAGCAGCCCTGACAGGGGAAGTGAAAAACTGTTTTTT. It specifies CASSPDRGSEKLFF.

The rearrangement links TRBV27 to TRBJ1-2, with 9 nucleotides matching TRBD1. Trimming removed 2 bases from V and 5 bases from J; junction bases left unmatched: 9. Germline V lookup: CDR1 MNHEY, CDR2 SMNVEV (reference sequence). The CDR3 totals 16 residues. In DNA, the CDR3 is TGTGCCAGCAGTTTAATGGGACAGGGTCCCGCATATGGCTACACCTTC. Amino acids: CASSLMGQGPAYGYTF.

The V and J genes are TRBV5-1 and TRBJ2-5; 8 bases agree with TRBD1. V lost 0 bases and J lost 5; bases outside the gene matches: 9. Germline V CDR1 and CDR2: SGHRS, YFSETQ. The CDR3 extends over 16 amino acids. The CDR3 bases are TGCGCCAGCAGCTTGGTCTGGGCAGGGGGCATGGAGACCCAGTACTTC. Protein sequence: CASSLVWAGGMETQYF.

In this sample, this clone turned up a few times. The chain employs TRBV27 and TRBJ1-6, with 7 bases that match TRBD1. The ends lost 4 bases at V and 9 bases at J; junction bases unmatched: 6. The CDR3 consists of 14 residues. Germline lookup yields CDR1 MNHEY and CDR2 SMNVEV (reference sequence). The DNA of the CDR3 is TGTGCCAGCAGTTCTAGGGGGCGCGTTTCACCCCTCCACTTT. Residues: CASSSRGRVSPLHF.